These 7 T cell receptor beta chains share one sample of origin, sequenced in a study of T cells in Graves' hyperthyroidism and ophthalmopathy. Amplification yielded TCR beta CDR3 regions, with RNA transcripts as the source. HTBI primers were employed in a first-round RT-PCR of the TCR CDR3. TCRdb ran MiXCR on the multiplex PCR reads and lists one entry per CDR3 protein. Here the sample spans approximately 740,000 distinct CDR3 sequences, roughly 15% being singletons. The sequencing input was blood. These receptors originate from a young woman with Graves' hyperthyroidism.

This clonotype was observed many times. J is TRBJ2-7 and V is TRBV11-2; 12 bases map to TRBD2. The CDR3 sequence is 16 residues long. V shed 7 bases, J shed 1 base, and the junction held 8 bases outside the gene matches. Germline V gives CDR1 SGHAT, CDR2 FQNNGV. CDR3 loop: CASTSQTSGRSYEQYF. The CDR3, as DNA: TGTGCCAGCACCTCTCAGACTAGCGGGAGATCCTACGAGCAGTACTTC.

This clonotype was seen only a few times. The chain links TRBV6-5 to TRBJ2-3; 7 positions match TRBD2. CDR3 length equals 17 residues. CDR1 and CDR2 (germline): MNHEY, SVGAGI. With 2 bases clipped from V and 3 bases from J, the junction kept 11 bases outside the gene matches. The CDR3 DNA follows: TGTGCCAGCAGTTACCTCCCCGGGGCGGGAGATACAGATACGCAGTATTTT. Its protein product is CASSYLPGAGDTDTQYF.

The chain uses TRBV12-3 or TRBV12-4 and TRBJ2-5; D may match TRBD1 or TRBD2 (5 bases each). The V end was cut by 2 bases, the J end by 7 bases, with 17 bases between. This CDR3 is built from 15 residues. The CDR3 DNA follows: TGTGCCAGCAGTTTAACGAGGGGCAGTATTGGGACCCAGTACTTC. Translating gives CASSLTRGSIGTQYF.

This sequence joins TRBV28 and TRBJ2-1; D gene unclear. The V end lost 7 bases, the J end lost 4 bases, and 14 bases lay between the germline ends. CDR3 length: 14 amino acids. Germline V CDR1 and CDR2: MDHEN, SYDVKM. CDR3 amino acids: CASITPGRYNEQFF. In nucleotides, the CDR3 is TGTGCCAGCATCACCCCTGGGCGTTACAATGAGCAGTTCTTC.

There are many counts of this clonotype. This rearrangement joins TRBV30 to TRBJ2-3; weak D call: TRBD1 (5 bases). The germline V gene has CDR1 GTSNPN and CDR2 SVGIG (reference sequence). The CDR3 totals 15 residues. Trimming left V 2 bases short and J 0 bases short, with 12 bases between. CDR3 loop: CAWSFTGLSTDTQYF. CDR3 nucleotides: TGTGCCTGGAGTTTTACAGGCCTTAGCACAGATACGCAGTATTTT. Using reference TRBV30 and TRBJ2-3 for the parts outside the CDR3, the full variable domain is SQTIHQWPATLVQPVGSPLSLECTVEGTSNPNLYWYRQAAGRGLQLLFYSVGIGQISSEVPQNLSASRPQDRQFILSSKKLLLSDSGFYLCAWSFTGLSTDTQYFGPGTRLTVL.

This clonotype was found many times. This chain connects TRBV6-1 to TRBJ2-7; 12 bases align to TRBD1. J was trimmed by 5 bases and V by 5 bases; bases with no gene match: 7. CDR1 MNHNS and CDR2 SASEGT come from the germline V gene. The CDR3 covers 15 residues. CDR3 residues: CASSSGTGGFDEQYF. In nucleotides, the CDR3 is TGTGCCAGCAGTTCCGGGACAGGGGGCTTCGACGAGCAGTACTTC.

The chain carries TRBV2 and TRBJ2-2; TRBD1 aligns across 7 bases. V shed 6 bases and J 6 bases; nucleotides not matched to a gene: 4. The CDR3 contains 13 residues. CDR1 is SNHLY, CDR2 FYNNEI, per germline. The CDR3 nucleotides read TGTGCCAGCAGGACAGGGCCCTCCGGGGAGCTGTTTTTT. It encodes CASRTGPSGELFF.